These T cell receptor beta chains were read from a single sample in a study of OX40 agonist ivuxolimab in advanced cancers. Assay used: immunoSEQ multiplex PCR; TCRdb lists only in-frame clones, some missing. The table lists 92,000 or so clones, more than 80% of them singletons. The material was CD4+ or CD8+ T cells sorted from blood, obtained in a trial of the OX40 agonist ivuxolimab. These receptors all come from an adult with an advanced solid tumor such as melanoma, head and neck, liver or kidney cancer. CDR3s include the opening cysteine and the closing phenylalanine or tryptophan. The D gene is left open where the match is weak. Rows give clone size only sometimes, using once, few, many, or a class for an expanded clone.

TRBJ1-1	NA	TRBV5-1	NA	CASSAPDANTEAFF	TGCGCCAGCAGCGCTCCAGACGCGAACACTGAAGCTTTCTTT
TRBJ1-1	NA	TRBV5-1	NA	CASRGTRNTEAFF	TGCGCCAGCAGGGGAACGCGTAACACTGAAGCTTTCTTT
TRBJ1-1	NA	TRBV6-1	NA	CASSEAFFEGEAFF	TGTGCCAGCAGTGAAGCTTTTTTCGAAGGTGAAGCTTTCTTT
TRBJ2-4	NA	TRBV2	TRBD2	CASSEVAGVSIAKNIQYF	TGTGCCAGCAGTGAGGTAGCGGGTGTTAGCATAGCCAAAAACATTCAGTACTTC
TRBJ1-1	NA	TRBV6-5	NA	CASSYEGRGTEAFF	TGTGCCAGCAGTTATGAAGGTCGTGGGACTGAAGCTTTCTTT
TRBJ2-2	NA	TRBV4-1	NA	CASSLGWSETGELFF	TGCGCCAGCAGCCTAGGATGGAGCGAGACCGGGGAGCTGTTTTTT
TRBJ1-3	NA	TRBV9	NA	CASSVGGFGNTIYF	TGTGCCAGCAGCGTAGGGGGTTTTGGAAACACCATATATTTT
TRBJ1-5	NA	TRBV7-9	NA	CASSLARQPQHF	TGTGCCAGCAGCTTAGCGCGTCAGCCCCAGCATTTT
TRBJ1-6	few	TRBV7-2	NA	CASSPRMGVSPLHF	TGTGCCAGCAGCCCGAGGATGGGGGTATCACCCCTCCACTTT
TRBJ1-2	NA	TRBV19	NA	CASSIERGTYGYTF	TGTGCCAGTAGTATAGAGAGAGGGACCTATGGCTACACCTTC
TRBJ1-4	NA	TRBV28	TRBD1	CASSLGQGAANEKLFF	TGTGCCAGCAGTTTAGGGCAGGGGGCGGCTAATGAAAAACTGTTTTTT
TRBJ1-3	once	TRBV7-2	NA	CASRAGRAGNTIYF	TGTGCCAGCCGGGCGGGTCGGGCCGGAAACACCATATATTTT
TRBJ1-5	NA	TRBV30	TRBD1	CAWSTGQGNQPQHF	TGTGCCTGGTCGACAGGGCAGGGCAATCAGCCCCAGCATTTT
TRBJ2-2	NA	TRBV6-1	TRBD1	CASSALDRVTAGELFF	TGTGCCAGCAGTGCCCTAGACAGGGTAACGGCCGGGGAGCTGTTTTTT
TRBJ2-5	NA	TRBV4-1	NA	CASSQVRGQETQYF	TGCGCCAGCAGCCAAGTGCGGGGACAAGAGACCCAGTACTTC
TRBJ2-2	NA	TRBV29-1	NA	CSVEDFTVNTGELFF	TGCAGCGTTGAAGATTTTACAGTGAACACCGGGGAGCTGTTTTTT
TRBJ2-7	NA	TRBV12-5	NA	CASGFIRDRSYEQYF	TGTGCTAGTGGTTTCATCCGGGACCGAAGTTACGAGCAGTACTTC
TRBJ2-1	NA	TRBV7-9	TRBD2	CASSKSGLADVDEQFF	TGTGCCAGCAGCAAATCGGGACTAGCCGACGTGGATGAGCAGTTCTTC
TRBJ2-3	NA	TRBV18	NA	CASSPPLGASTDTQYF	TGTGCCAGCTCACCACCTCTGGGGGCCAGCACAGATACGCAGTATTTT
TRBJ2-7	many	TRBV30	NA	CAWSSNYEQYF	TGTGCCTGGAGTTCTAACTACGAGCAGTACTTC
TRBJ2-3	NA	TRBV2	TRBD1	CASSEGGQGTDTQYF	TGTGCCAGCAGTGAAGGAGGACAGGGCACAGATACGCAGTATTTT
TRBJ1-1	NA	TRBV18	NA	CASSPFGGNTEAFF	TGTGCCAGCTCACCTTTCGGGGGGAACACTGAAGCTTTCTTT
TRBJ2-4	NA	TRBV5-8	NA	CASSLVRAKNIQYF	TGTGCCAGCAGCTTGGTCAGGGCCAAAAACATTCAGTACTTC
TRBJ2-1	NA	TRBV9	NA	CASSAVQGLSNEQFF	TGTGCCAGCAGCGCAGTTCAGGGGTTGAGCAATGAGCAGTTCTTC
TRBJ1-2	NA	TRBV5-1	NA	CASSLWTDANYGYTF	TGCGCCAGCAGCTTGTGGACAGACGCTAACTATGGCTACACCTTC
TRBJ2-7	NA	TRBV5-1	TRBD1	CASSLLQGAEYEQYF	TGCGCCAGCAGCTTACTCCAGGGGGCGGAGTACGAGCAGTACTTC
TRBJ1-2	NA	TRBV5-1	TRBD1	CASSLATDRGAYGYTF	TGCGCCAGCAGTTTAGCAACCGACAGGGGTGCCTATGGCTACACCTTC
TRBJ1-1	NA	TRBV29-1	NA	CSHDGARRTEAFF	TGCAGCCACGACGGGGCCAGAAGAACTGAAGCTTTCTTT
TRBJ2-7	NA	TRBV7-2	NA	CASSLDRGSEQYF	TGTGCCAGCAGCTTAGATCGGGGTTCCGAGCAGTACTTC
TRBJ1-2	NA	TRBV5-4	NA	CASSLTGDYGYTF	TGTGCCAGCAGCTTGACGGGTGATTATGGCTACACCTTC
TRBJ1-1	NA	TRBV10-3	TRBD1	CAISVTGVGTEAFF	TGTGCCATCAGTGTTACAGGGGTTGGGACTGAAGCTTTCTTT
TRBJ1-2	once	TRBV4-2	NA	CASSQDPGTSLNYGYTF	TGTGCCAGCAGCCAAGATCCTGGGACGTCCTTAAACTATGGCTACACCTTC
TRBJ2-2	NA	TRBV7-7	NA	CASSLGAGGPTGELFF	TGTGCCAGCAGCTTAGGTGCCGGAGGGCCCACCGGGGAGCTGTTTTTT
TRBJ1-1	NA	TRBV19	NA	CASTGTTNTEAFF	TGTGCCAGTACCGGGACAACGAACACTGAAGCTTTCTTT
TRBJ2-5	NA	TRBV10-3	TRBD1	CAISGTGVETQYF	TGTGCCATCAGTGGGACAGGGGTAGAGACCCAGTACTTC
TRBJ1-1	NA	TRBV5-1	NA	CASSFQGQSTEAFF	TGCGCCAGCAGCTTTCAGGGCCAGAGCACTGAAGCTTTCTTT
TRBJ2-2	NA	TRBV10-3	NA	CAIGGRSTGELFF	TGTGCCATCGGTGGTCGGAGCACCGGGGAGCTGTTTTTT
TRBJ1-1	NA	TRBV19	TRBD1	CASSMLLSDRGKAEAFF	TGTGCCAGTAGTATGCTCTTGTCGGACAGGGGGAAGGCTGAAGCTTTCTTT
TRBJ1-1	once	TRBV11-2	NA	CASSLVLGGNTEAFF	TGTGCCAGCAGCTTAGTTCTCGGGGGGAACACTGAAGCTTTCTTT
TRBJ1-1	NA	TRBV21-1	NA	CASSKVGNGNTEAFF	NA
TRBJ2-2	NA	TRBV19	TRBD2	CASSRTSGTFANTGELFF	TGTGCCAGTAGCCGAACTAGCGGGACGTTCGCGAACACCGGGGAGCTGTTTTTT
TRBJ2-1	NA	TRBV14	NA	CASSQDRRNEQFF	TGTGCCAGCAGCCAAGATCGCAGGAATGAGCAGTTCTTC
TRBJ1-1	NA	TRBV7-8	NA	CASTPRPNTEAFF	TGTGCCAGCACACCCCGACCGAACACTGAAGCTTTCTTT
TRBJ1-4	NA	TRBV6-5	NA	CASRPDTTNEKLFF	TGTGCCAGCAGACCCGACACGACTAATGAAAAACTGTTTTTT
TRBJ2-3	NA	TRBV5-6	NA	CASSLVGEADTQYF	TGTGCCAGCAGCTTGGTGGGGGAGGCAGATACGCAGTATTTT
TRBJ1-2	NA	TRBV2	NA	CASSLPGDYGYTF	TGTGCCAGCAGCCTCCCCGGGGACTATGGCTACACCTTC
TRBJ2-7	NA	TRBV27	NA	CASSSSRDIEQYF	TGTGCCAGCAGTTCGAGCAGGGACATCGAGCAGTACTTC
TRBJ2-1	NA	TRBV4-1	TRBD2	CASSQVPVAGGSNEQFF	TGCGCCAGCAGCCAAGTCCCCGTTGCGGGAGGGTCGAATGAGCAGTTCTTC
TRBJ2-3	NA	TRBV4-2	TRBD2	CASSQDPAGQGTDTQYF	TGTGCCAGCAGCCAAGATCCAGCGGGGCAGGGCACAGATACGCAGTATTTT
TRBJ1-5	NA	TRBV7-2	TRBD1	CASSLNPPQGYQPQHF	TGTGCCAGCAGCTTAAACCCCCCACAGGGGTATCAGCCCCAGCATTTT
TRBJ1-2	NA	TRBV19	TRBD1	CASSRTGGSLYGYTF	TGTGCCAGTAGTAGGACAGGGGGTTCCCTCTATGGCTACACCTTC
TRBJ2-3	NA	TRBV12-5	NA	CASGLVLSTDTQYF	TGTGCTAGTGGTTTGGTACTCTCTACAGATACGCAGTATTTT
TRBJ1-1	NA	TRBV7-2	NA	CASSLSGGYLNTEAFF	TGTGCCAGCAGCTTATCGGGGGGCTATTTGAACACTGAAGCTTTCTTT
TRBJ1-1	once	TRBV30	NA	CAWSVGVLGSTEAFF	TGTGCCTGGAGTGTAGGGGTTTTAGGTAGCACTGAAGCTTTCTTT
TRBJ2-2	NA	TRBV12-5	NA	CASGPTSKTPGKNTGELFF	TGTGCTAGTGGTCCGACATCGAAAACCCCGGGAAAGAACACCGGGGAGCTGTTTTTT
TRBJ2-7	NA	TRBV10-3	TRBD2	CAIKQTSGPNEQYF	TGTGCCATCAAGCAGACTAGCGGGCCCAACGAGCAGTACTTC
TRBJ2-2	NA	TRBV27	NA	CASRKREGTGELFF	TGTGCCAGCAGAAAAAGGGAAGGGACCGGGGAGCTGTTTTTT
TRBJ2-7	NA	TRBV6-5	NA	CASSYSRSYEQYF	TGTGCCAGCAGTTACTCCCGTTCCTACGAGCAGTACTTC
TRBJ1-6	NA	TRBV5-1	NA	CASSLWGSDSPLHF	TGCGCCAGCAGCTTGTGGGGGTCTGATTCACCCCTCCACTTT